The following is a T cell receptor beta chain sequence with its context. Its specificity is unknown. Per the germline V gene, CDR1 is MNHEY and CDR2 is SVGAGI. The CDR3 contains 15 residues. This entry belongs to a study of shared clonotypes between healthy human individuals. Findings and caveats of the study: Lower generation probabilities were found for non-shared clonotypes than for those shared by all four donors.

CD45RO-negative, CCR7-selected cells formed the naive CD8 fraction, which excluded terminally differentiated effector memory CD45RA+ cells. Running of the assay took place at deep level. Original processing notes: For the immunoSEQ data, sequences were junction-only without quality scores, so filtering differed. Sequenced by immunoSEQ multiplex PCR; TCRdb stores in-frame clones only, minus some. The V and J calls and the clone size are those of that table, but D and trimming were determined from the DNA. There are over 2 million clones in the sample; about 95% occur only once, and around 1.1% lies in the top ten.

The chain joins TRBV6-5 to TRBJ2-5; 8 bases match TRBD2. The DNA end is a closer match to TRBJ2-7, so the J assignment may be wrong. Source material: naive CD8+ T cells sorted from blood. This clonotype was sampled from a man younger than 35 in good health. CDR3 in amino acids: CASSYWRGELYEQYF. The CDR3 DNA is TGTGCCAGCAGTTACTGGCGGGGGGAGCTTTACGAGCAGTACTTC.